Listed here are 21 T cell receptor beta chains from one sample, sequenced in a study of PD-L1 blockade in urothelial cancer. Time point denoted: pretreatment peripheral blood. The assay was immunoSEQ multiplex PCR, and TCRdb's table has in-frame clones only and misses some. The table records tens of thousands of clones, around 89% of them present only once. Sequenced here: PBMCs, sampled around atezolizumab (anti-PD-L1) treatment. The receptors here all came from a man in his sixties with urothelial cancer.

This sequence joins TRBV30 and TRBJ1-4; D not certain. Trimming cost V 0 bases and J 0 bases, with 11 bases left between them. In germline, CDR1 is GTSNPN, CDR2 SVGIG (reference sequence). The length of the CDR3 is 16 residues. The CDR3 is CAWSVGFGSTNEKLFF. As DNA, the CDR3 is TGTGCCTGGAGTGTAGGTTTCGGGTCAACTAATGAAAAACTGTTTTTT.

This chain connects TRBV6-5 to TRBJ2-7; 7 bases are shared with TRBD1. CDR3 length equals 14 residues. With 4 bases clipped from V and 1 base from J, the junction kept 4 bases outside the gene matches. Germline CDR1 is MNHEY and CDR2 is SVGAGI. As DNA, the CDR3 is TGTGCCAGCAGTTCCGGGGACAGATCCTACGAGCAGTACTTC. The encoded protein is CASSSGDRSYEQYF.

The genes are TRBV11-3 and TRBJ2-3; 10 nucleotides line up with TRBD2. Germline V gene data show CDR1 as SGHNT and CDR2 as YENEEA. The CDR3 has 14 residues. Germline trimming cut 6 bases from V and 3 bases from J; bases unmatched to any gene: 3. The CDR3 here is CASSSSGSTDTQYF. DNA of the CDR3: TGTGCCAGCAGTTCTAGCGGGAGTACAGATACGCAGTATTTT.

The rearrangement joins TRBV9 to TRBJ2-1; 7 bases line up with TRBD2. The V gene end was trimmed by 1 base and the J gene end by 3 bases; junction bases not matched to a gene: 4. The CDR3 is made up of 15 amino acids. From germline, CDR1 is SGDLS and CDR2 YYNGEE. The CDR3 protein is CASSVFPSGYNEQFF. CDR3 nucleotides: TGTGCCAGCAGCGTATTTCCTAGCGGCTACAATGAGCAGTTCTTC.

The chain is built from TRBV10-1 and TRBJ1-5; tentative D call: TRBD1 (6 bases). Germline V lookup: CDR1 WNHNN, CDR2 SYGVQD (reference sequence). V lost 6 bases to trimming and J lost 5 bases, with 17 bases between them. This CDR3 region has 15 residues. The CDR3 is CASSHAGEADQPQHF. The DNA of the CDR3 is TGCGCCAGCAGCCACGCAGGGGAAGCAGATCAGCCCCAGCATTTT.

The genes are TRBV30 and TRBJ1-5, with 7 bases identical to TRBD1. This CDR3 region has 13 residues. Germline V gene sequence: CDR1 GTSNPN, CDR2 SVGIG (reference sequence). Trimming at V came to 5 bases and at J to 3 bases, leaving 4 bases not matched to a gene. Here the CDR3 reads CAWGDRDNQPQHF. The CDR3 coding sequence is TGTGCCTGGGGCGACAGGGACAATCAGCCCCAGCATTTT.

The chain recombines TRBV5-1 with TRBJ1-1; 8 bases are shared with TRBD1. Trimming took 6 bases from V and 1 from J; bases not matched to a gene: 5. This CDR3 spans 14 amino acids. Germline loops: CDR1 SGHRS, CDR2 YFSETQ. CDR3 in amino acids: CASNYGTGNTEAFF. Here the CDR3 DNA reads TGCGCCAGCAACTACGGGACAGGGAACACTGAAGCTTTCTTT.

This CDR3 is CASSLAPRTTNEKLFF. CDR3 bases: TGCGCCAGCAGCTTGGCCCCGAGAACAACTAATGAAAAACTGTTTTTT. The rearrangement links TRBV5-1 to TRBJ1-4; D remains unclear. Trimming removed 0 bases from V and 0 bases from J, with 9 bases in between. The CDR3 sequence is 16 residues long. Germline CDR1 SGHRS, CDR2 YFSETQ.

The chain carries TRBV2 and TRBJ2-5; TRBD2 might be the D (6 bases). Per the germline V gene, CDR1 is SNHLY and CDR2 is FYNNEI. This CDR3 contains 14 residues. Trimming left V 3 bases short and J 4 bases short, with 12 bases between. CDR3 coding DNA: TGTGCCAGCAGTGACTCGCGGGGTGGAGAGACCCAGTACTTC. Encoded protein: CASSDSRGGETQYF.

This clone was detected once. The rearrangement uses TRBV27 and TRBJ2-1; 10 bases match TRBD2. Germline loops: CDR1 MNHEY, CDR2 SMNVEV (reference sequence). After removal of 4 bases from V and 8 bases from J, the junction contained 5 bases not matched to a gene. This CDR3 spans 14 amino acids. As DNA, the CDR3 is TGTGCCAGCAGTTGGCTAGCGGGGGATTATGAGCAGTTCTTC. This codes for CASSWLAGDYEQFF.

This sequence joins TRBV7-3 and TRBJ2-1; unclear D gene. CDR1 is SGHTA, CDR2 FQGTGA, per germline. V lost 6 bases to trimming and J lost 0 bases, with 12 bases between them. The CDR3 consists of 15 residues. In DNA form, the CDR3 reads TGTGCCAGCAGGGTTCGACTGGGCTCCTACAATGAGCAGTTCTTC. It yields the protein CASRVRLGSYNEQFF.

V is TRBV19 and J is TRBJ1-5, with D possibly being TRBD1 (5 bases). CDR3 length equals 15 residues. The germline V and J ends were trimmed by 3 bases and 6 bases, with 15 bases remaining between them. The germline V gene encodes CDR1 LNHDA and CDR2 SQIVND (reference sequence). The CDR3 sequence: CASSISQGWGQPQHF. CDR3 bases: TGTGCCAGTAGTATTTCCCAGGGCTGGGGTCAGCCCCAGCATTTT.

This CDR3 is CAWSRGQGGSDTQYF. CDR3 bases: TGTGCCTGGAGCCGGGGACAGGGTGGGTCAGATACGCAGTATTTT. The chain recombines TRBV30 with TRBJ2-3, with TRBD1 matching over 9 bases. J was trimmed by 4 bases and V by 3 bases; bases with no gene match: 8. This CDR3 is 15 amino acids long. Germline V gene data show CDR1 as GTSNPN and CDR2 as SVGIG (reference sequence).

This chain uses TRBV6-6 with TRBJ2-7, with TRBD1 identical over 10 bases. J was trimmed by 6 bases and V by 2 bases; bases with no gene match: 7. Per the germline V gene, CDR1 is MNHNY and CDR2 is SVGAGI (reference sequence). The CDR3 has 15 amino acids. CDR3 coding DNA: TGTGCCAGCAGTTACGCGGGACAGGGGTCCGGCGAGCAGTACTTC. Translating it yields CASSYAGQGSGEQYF.

The V and J genes are TRBV7-6 and TRBJ2-5; maybe TRBD1 (6 bases). Trimming took 6 bases from V and 4 from J, leaving 15 bases between them. This CDR3 is 14 amino acids long. Germline loops: CDR1 SGHVS, CDR2 FNYEAQ. CDR3: CASSFTGMSETQYF. The CDR3 nucleotides read TGTGCCAGCAGTTTCACAGGGATGTCAGAGACCCAGTACTTC.

This clone was counted once. J is TRBJ1-2 and V is TRBV29-1, with D maybe TRBD1 (6 bases). Trimming took 3 bases from V and 8 from J, leaving 10 bases between them. Germline-derived CDR1 and CDR2 are SQVTM and ANQGSEA. This CDR3 region has 11 residues. In DNA form, the CDR3 reads TGCAGCGTTGAGCCAGGGGAAGGCTACACCTTC. It encodes CSVEPGEGYTF.

V gene TRBV10-3 combines with J gene TRBJ2-7; TRBD1 matches 9 bases. Germline V gene sequence: CDR1 ENHRY, CDR2 SYGVKD. The trim removed 6 bases at V and 3 bases at J, leaving 9 bases unmatched. This CDR3 is 15 amino acids long. The CDR3 protein is CAIRALGTGHYEQYF. CDR3 DNA: TGTGCCATCAGAGCCTTAGGGACAGGGCACTACGAGCAGTACTTC.

In this sample, this clone turned up once. CDR3 coding DNA: TGTGCCAGCGGACTAGCGGGGTCGAACACCGGGGAGCTGTTTTTT. Its protein product is CASGLAGSNTGELFF. The chain is built from TRBV7-9 and TRBJ2-2; TRBD2 matches 12 bases. The germline gives CDR1 SEHNR, CDR2 FQNEAQ (reference sequence). With V trimmed by 8 bases and J by 0 bases, 1 base remained unmatched. The CDR3 spans 15 residues.

For the CDR3, the DNA is TGCGCCAGCAGCTCCCGACTTCCAGATACGCAGTATTTT. Translation: CASSSRLPDTQYF. J is TRBJ2-3 and V is TRBV4-3; D uncertain. CDR3 length: 13 residues. CDR1 and CDR2 (germline): LGHNA, YSLEER. The V and J ends lost 5 bases and 4 bases respectively, with 10 bases between them.

This chain joins TRBV4-3 and TRBJ1-5, with a weak D call TRBD1 (5 bases). Germline CDR1 LGHNA, CDR2 YSLEER. V was cut by 1 base and J by 0 bases, with 10 bases left in between. The CDR3 contains 16 residues. In DNA, the CDR3 is TGCGCCAGCAGCCAAGGAATAGGGGATAGCAATCAGCCCCAGCATTTT. The encoded protein is CASSQGIGDSNQPQHF.

The chain has TRBV7-2 and TRBJ2-3; 7 bases align to TRBD1. This CDR3 has 14 amino acids. Trimming at V came to 3 bases and at J to 3 bases, leaving 3 bases not matched to a gene. In germline, CDR1 is SGHTA, CDR2 FQGNSA. In DNA form, the CDR3 reads TGTGCCAGCAGCTTTGACAGGGCGACAGATACGCAGTATTTT. Residues: CASSFDRATDTQYF. Together with reference TRBV7-2 and TRBJ2-3, the CDR3 gives the full variable domain: GAGVSQSPSNKVTEKGKDVELRCDPISGHTALYWYRQSLGQGLEFLIYFQGNSAPDKSGLPSDRFSAERTGGSVSTLTIQRTQQEDSAVYLCASSFDRATDTQYFGPGTRLTVL.